Each of the 2 T cell receptor beta chains below was sequenced from the same sample in a study of Graves' ophthalmopathy and Graves' hyperthyroidism. Amplification from RNA transcripts yielded the TCR beta CDR3 regions. First-round RT-PCR with HTBI primers preceded a second-round multiplex PCR. A single record per CDR3 protein comes from TCRdb applying MiXCR to the multiplex PCR reads. The sample lists 150,000 or so distinct CDR3 sequences; approximately 38% were seen once. Input material: peripheral blood. The receptor set was obtained from a woman aged 40-49 years with Graves' ophthalmopathy.

In DNA, the CDR3 is TGTGCCAGCAGTCGCCTCGGACAGAACGGGTACGAGCAGTACTTC. This encodes CASSRLGQNGYEQYF. This chain joins TRBV27 and TRBJ2-7; TRBD1 might be the D (6 bases). Trimming took off 5 bases at V and 4 bases at J, with 18 bases between the two ends. Germline V gene sequence: CDR1 MNHEY, CDR2 SMNVEV (reference sequence). CDR3 length equals 15 residues.

This clonotype was seen repeatedly, ten times or more. The genes are TRBV11-2 and TRBJ1-2; 7 bases map to TRBD1. Germline CDR1 and CDR2: SGHAT and FQNNGV. The CDR3 spans 14 residues. With V trimmed by 2 bases and J by 5 bases, 5 bases remained unmatched. CDR3 DNA sequence: TGTGCCAGCAGCTTATCTGCAGGGGGGTATGGCTACACCTTC. Translated: CASSLSAGGYGYTF.